This TCR beta chain was found in a study of technical replicates of blood from several donors. This clone was found a few times. After removal of 6 bases from V and 4 bases from J, the junction contained 3 bases not matched to a gene. CDR1 MNHEY and CDR2 SVGAGI come from the germline V gene. The length of the CDR3 is 13 residues. Assay: immunoSEQ multiplex PCR; the TCRdb copy retains only in-frame clones and omits some. This table has approximately 73,000 clones, 93% appearing once. Input material: T cells isolated from PBMCs. The receptor comes from a human donor in good health. The chain is built from TRBV6-5 and TRBJ2-7; 10 positions match TRBD1. The chain's CDR3 is CASRKGQGYEQYF. The CDR3 nucleotides read TGTGCCAGCAGGAAGGGACAGGGGTACGAGCAGTACTTC.